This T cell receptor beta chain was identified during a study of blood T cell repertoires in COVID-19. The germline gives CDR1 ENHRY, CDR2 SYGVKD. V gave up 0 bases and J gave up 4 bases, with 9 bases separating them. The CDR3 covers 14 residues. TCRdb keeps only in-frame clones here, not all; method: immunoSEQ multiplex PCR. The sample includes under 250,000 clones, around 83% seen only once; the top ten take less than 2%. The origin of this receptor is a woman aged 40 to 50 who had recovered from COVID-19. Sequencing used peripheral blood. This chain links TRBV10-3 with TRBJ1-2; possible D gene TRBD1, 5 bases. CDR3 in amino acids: CAISESQEIYGYTF. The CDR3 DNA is TGTGCCATCAGTGAGTCACAGGAGATCTATGGCTACACCTTC.